The text below deals with one T cell receptor (beta chain). Its specificity is not known. This sample stems from a study of T cells in localized non-small cell lung cancer. Findings of the study overall: Sequence data derive from only one tumor region, so heterogeneity remains possible. In adjacent lung, a median roughly 53 of the top 100 tumor clones were found.

Measured with immunoSEQ multiplex PCR; TCRdb has only the in-frame clones, and not every one. The repertoire holds around 24,000 clones, with 80% to 85% as singletons. The CDR3 runs 11 residues. Germline loops: CDR1 MRHNA, CDR2 SNTAGT. The V gene lost 8 bases and the J gene lost 5 bases, with 9 bases spanning the gap. The chain carries TRBV6-4 and TRBJ1-2, with a possible D match to TRBD1 (6 bases). The source was PBMCs, collected before any cancer treatment. The sequence came from a man aged 40 to 75 with stage II lung adenocarcinoma. This CDR3 reads CASSRGYGYTF. CDR3 in DNA: TGTGCCAGCTCCAGGGGTTATGGCTACACCTTC.